This T cell receptor (beta chain) stems from a study of cytomegalovirus exposure and HLA in healthy donors. PCR used 60 Vbeta primers and 13 Jbeta primers. Sequencing used immunoSEQ multiplex PCR; TCRdb keeps in-frame clones, though not all of them. The sample shows 59,000 or so clones, 65% to 90% of them seen only once. Study results and caveats: In a later analysis, a genetic analysis reported fewer productive-TCR N-insertions in an Asian-associated ancestry cluster than the cohort average. Presence/absence results assume similar sequencing depth per donor, which may not hold.

In regard to this clone: Its target is not known.

This CDR3 spans 14 amino acids. The germline gives CDR1 SGDLS, CDR2 YYNGEE. Trimming removed 0 bases at V and 5 bases at J, with 8 bases between. The sequence derives from a female donor in good health and CMV-seronegative. This chain joins TRBV9 and TRBJ2-2; D gene ambiguous. The sample was PBMCs. The CDR3 DNA follows: TGTGCCAGCAGCGTAGCTCGGGTAACCGGGGAGCTGTTTTTT. Protein product: CASSVARVTGELFF.